This TCR beta chain was captured in a study of T cells in tuberculosis (dated by TCRdb to about 2018). Some background on the complete study: In the study, CD1B tetramers and high-throughput TCR immunosequencing were combined to characterize T cells specific for the mycobacterial lipid antigen glucose monomycolate (GMM). With 9 to 11 people per group, a South African clinical cohort compared IGRA-negative adolescents, IGRA-positive adolescents with latent tuberculosis, and adults with active tuberculosis.

At study entry, adolescents were screened for latent tuberculosis infection using a tuberculin skin test and the QuantiFERON-TB GOLD In-Tube IGRA. Immunosequencing of unsorted cryopreserved PBMC covered, on average, around 100,000 T cells per clinical donor. Eleven high schools in the Worcester region of the Western Cape, South Africa, served as enrollment sites for adolescents aged 12 to 18 years. Roughly 10 adolescents infected with M. tuberculosis and ten uninfected adolescents were chosen and matched for age and sex. Adolescent PBMC were isolated from freshly drawn heparinized blood by density centrifugation and cryopreserved. About this clone itself: Its antigen remains undetermined. No much larger clone is present one base from it, and per-base qualities are unavailable.

The immunoSEQ multiplex PCR assay was used to generate TCR libraries, with TCR-beta and/or TCR-alpha/delta assays applied to each sample. Amplified TCR libraries were sequenced on the Illumina high-throughput platform. On the study's bioinformatics: Clustering and dimensionality reduction relied on pairwise TCRdist distances among GMM-specific receptors from T cells that were either sorted ex vivo or expanded in vitro. Each clinical repertoire was scored by mean NN-distance, the average TCRdist to the nearest 10% of tetramer-positive reference sequences. GEM TCR motif frequency was computed as the fraction of unique TCRs matching known GEM sequences by V/J usage and CDR3 length. Active tuberculosis was classified by linear discriminant analysis with leave-one-out cross-validation, implemented in scikit-learn. In its TCRdb copy, this immuneACCESS table keeps in-frame sequences only and misses some clones. Where compared with another copy, unresolved V genes explain less than half of these, and the others have no known cause. The D gene and trimming were derived from the DNA, and the V and J assignments and clone size from that table. For this sample there are tens of thousands of clones; roughly 90% appear just once. Jointly, the top ten make up around 7.7% of the sample.

Taken from cysteine to phenylalanine, the CDR3 has 17 residues. Only the CDR3 portion is preserved as DNA: 51 bases, with reading frame beginning at the first base. CDR1 is given as SGDLS and CDR2 as YYNGEE, both from the germline V gene. V lost 4 bases and J lost 2 bases, and the count of bases not matched to a germline gene is 14. The research as a whole found: A classifier using the diverse GMM-specific repertoire reached 87% accuracy (AUROC about 0.9), compared with more than 55% accuracy using GEM motif frequencies. Smaller NN-distances were partly driven by shorter CDR3-alpha lengths in active tuberculosis patients, and statistical significance was not reached for the TCR-beta difference. Compared with IGRA-negative controls, TCR-alpha repertoires from active tuberculosis had smaller mean NN-distances to GMM-specific TCRs, which suggests clonal expansion of these TCRs. Clinical samples were chosen by availability of cryopreserved specimens, and active tuberculosis cases were adults while controls were adolescents.

The sequence links TRBV9 to TRBJ1-2, and TRBD1 matches 7 of the central bases. The receptor was derived from a donor aged 10-29 years with latent tuberculosis or without tuberculosis infection. Some clones in this sample may be carry-over from other donors' samples. Sequencing was carried out using PBMCs. The CDR3 protein sequence reads: CASSPKDRFPTNYGYTF. The DNA reads TGTGCCAGCAGCCCTAAGGACAGGTTCCCGACCAACTATGGCTACACCTTC.